The source of this TCR beta chain is a study of shared clonotypes between healthy human individuals. Study outcomes and limitations: Clonotype sharing among donors was expected to depend on sequencing depth. Shared across several donors were 5% to 6% of the naive CD4 clonotypes.

Points on this clone: The antigen is unknown.

Authors' processing steps: Owing to the provision of junction-only sequences devoid of quality scores by immunoSEQ, filtering differed. Clones were read by immunoSEQ multiplex PCR, and TCRdb kept only the in-frame ones, dropping some. V and J calls and clone size follow that table, whereas D and trimming were derived from the DNA. The sample yields 1.6 million or so clones, over 95% seen once. Germline V gene lookup returns CDR1 MRHNA and CDR2 SNTAGT. CDR3 size: 15 residues. The V end was cut by 3 bases, the J end by 5 bases, with 14 bases between. This TCR was recovered from a man aged 25-40 years in good health. The chain combines TRBV6-4 with TRBJ1-5; D ambiguous. Material for sequencing was naive CD4+ T cells sorted from blood. The subset is: CD45RA+ positively selected. The CDR3 sequence is CASSEEFPAYQPQHF. CDR3 DNA sequence: TGTGCCAGCAGTGAGGAGTTCCCCGCATATCAGCCCCAGCATTTT.